This passage covers 15 T cell receptor beta chains from one sample sequenced in a study of cytomegalovirus exposure and HLA in healthy donors. Primers included in the PCR were 60 Vbeta and 13 Jbeta primers. Sequencing was performed with immunoSEQ multiplex PCR; in TCRdb, only in-frame clones are kept and a portion is missing. The data show more than 110,000 clones, with over 70% seen just once and about 0.97% held by the top ten. The specimen sequenced was PBMCs. These receptors all stem from a man aged 18 to 29 in good health and CMV-seronegative.

The table lists this clone with a few counts. The J gene is TRBJ1-1, the V gene TRBV2, with 9 bases matching TRBD1. V lost 7 bases to trimming and J lost 4 bases; unmatched junction nucleotides: 4. In germline, CDR1 is SNHLY, CDR2 FYNNEI. This CDR3 is 13 amino acids long. CDR3 DNA sequence: TGTGCCAGCATAGCGGACAGGGGCACTGAAGCTTTCTTT. Translated, it gives CASIADRGTEAFF.

In its sample, this clone was seen once. The chain couples TRBV14 to TRBJ1-4, with 11 bases identical to TRBD1. This CDR3 is 16 amino acids long. V shed 4 bases, J shed 3 bases, and the junction held 4 bases outside the gene matches. Germline V gene lookup returns CDR1 SGHDN and CDR2 FVKESK. The CDR3 region has the DNA TGTGCCAGCAGCCCGGACAGGGGGCTTTCTAATGAAAAACTGTTTTTT. This translates into CASSPDRGLSNEKLFF.

The rearrangement uses TRBV29-1 and TRBJ2-5, with D tentatively TRBD2 (7 bases). This CDR3 contains 14 residues. Trimming stripped 7 bases from V and 5 bases from J, with 20 bases between. CDR1 and CDR2 from the germline V gene are SQVTM and ANQGSEA. DNA of the CDR3: TGCAGCGCTTACTCCTGGGGGGGCGCGGAGACCCAGTACTTC. Translation gives CSAYSWGGAETQYF.

The chain uses TRBV11-2 and TRBJ2-3; D possibly corresponds to TRBD2 (5 bases). The CDR3 has 16 amino acids. Germline-derived CDR1 and CDR2 are SGHAT and FQNNGV. V lost 1 base, J lost 0 bases, and 11 bases lay in between. CDR3 sequence reads: CASSLVGGLSTDTQYF. DNA for the CDR3: TGTGCCAGCAGCTTAGTAGGCGGGTTGAGCACAGATACGCAGTATTTT.

This clone was observed once. The CDR3 DNA reads as TGCGCCAGCAGCCAAGGCGGGTGGGTAGGGGGCAGGGAGACCCAGTACTTC. Translation gives CASSQGGWVGGRETQYF. The J gene is TRBJ2-5, the V gene TRBV4-3; the match to TRBD1 covers 7 bases. The CDR3 contains 17 residues. V was clipped by 1 base and J by 5 bases; unmatched bases: 13. Germline CDR1 is LGHNA and CDR2 is YSLEER.

Judged by abundance, this clone is medium-sized. This chain uses TRBV30 with TRBJ1-6, with TRBD1 matching over 9 bases. The CDR3 is 14 residues long. Germline assignment: CDR1 GTSNPN and CDR2 SVGIG (reference sequence). The V segment lost 1 base and the J segment 9 bases; nucleotides outside the gene matches: 4. In DNA form, the CDR3 reads TGTGCCTGGAGTGGGGGGACAGGGAGTTCACCCCTCCACTTT. Protein sequence: CAWSGGTGSSPLHF.

The chain combines TRBV4-3 with TRBJ1-2; unclear D gene. The CDR3 consists of 14 residues. Trimming shortened V by 1 base and J by 6 bases, and 12 bases separated the two germline ends. Germline V gene data show CDR1 as LGHNA and CDR2 as YSLEER. CDR3 in amino acids: CASSQAAATHGYTF. The CDR3 region has the DNA TGCGCCAGCAGCCAAGCGGCAGCGACCCATGGCTACACCTTC.

This chain joins TRBV9 and TRBJ1-6; D ambiguous. The CDR3 covers 13 residues. In germline, CDR1 is SGDLS, CDR2 YYNGEE. The V end was cut by 3 bases, the J end by 14 bases, with 15 bases between. The CDR3 bases are TGTGCCAGCAGCGCCCCGCCGGGCGGGTCCCTCCACTTT. Translation gives CASSAPPGGSLHF.

The chain links TRBV7-9 to TRBJ2-1, with TRBD1 as a possible D gene (6 bases). The CDR3 is 14 residues long. Per germline, CDR1 SEHNR and CDR2 FQNEAQ (reference sequence). V was clipped by 1 base and J by 8 bases, with 12 bases between them. DNA for the CDR3: TGTGCCAGCAGCTTAGGTACCCCAGGGGATGAGCAGTTCTTC. Protein: CASSLGTPGDEQFF.

The chain has TRBV5-1 and TRBJ1-6; D possibly corresponds to TRBD1 (5 bases). The CDR3 length is 16 residues. Germline values: CDR1 SGHRS, CDR2 YFSETQ. Trimming left V 3 bases short and J 7 bases short, with 17 bases between. The CDR3 DNA is TGCGCCAGCAGCTCCGCTGGGGCTACTCTAAATTCACCCCTCCACTTT. This translates into CASSSAGATLNSPLHF.

The chain employs TRBV2 and TRBJ2-2; 11 bases are shared with TRBD2. Unmatched junction bases numbered 7, after V lost 4 bases and J lost 0 bases. Germline loops: CDR1 SNHLY, CDR2 FYNNEI. The CDR3 is 18 amino acids. The CDR3 spells CASSGSRSGGANTGELFF. DNA of the CDR3: TGTGCCAGCAGTGGAAGTCGTAGCGGGGGGGCGAACACCGGGGAGCTGTTTTTT.

The chain combines TRBV5-6 with TRBJ2-7, with TRBD1 identical over 8 bases. CDR1 is SGHDT, CDR2 YYEEEE, per germline. V dropped 4 bases and J dropped 0; count of bases not matched to a gene: 6. The length of the CDR3 is 15 residues. CDR3 DNA: TGTGCCAGCAGCCAGCCCGGACAGGGCTCCTACGAGCAGTACTTC. Translation: CASSQPGQGSYEQYF.

This rearrangement joins TRBV5-1 to TRBJ1-3; D gene uncertain. The CDR3 contains 15 residues. V lost 0 bases to trimming and J lost 1 base, with 8 bases between them. CDR1 and CDR2 (germline): SGHRS, YFSETQ. The CDR3 sequence: CASSLGWASGNTIYF. CDR3 DNA: TGCGCCAGCAGCTTGGGTTGGGCTTCTGGAAACACCATATATTTT.

The V gene is TRBV5-1, the J gene TRBJ2-1, with D tentatively TRBD1 (8 bases). The germline V gene has CDR1 SGHRS and CDR2 YFSETQ. The CDR3 spans 15 residues. Trimming took 4 bases from V and 2 from J, leaving 13 bases between them. Here the CDR3 DNA reads TGCGCCAGCAGCCGAACAGGGGGGGCCTACAATGAGCAGTTCTTC. It codes for CASSRTGGAYNEQFF.

The chain employs TRBV7-9 and TRBJ2-7; possible D gene TRBD1, 6 bases. CDR1 is SEHNR and CDR2 is FQNEAQ in the germline V gene (reference sequence). The CDR3 runs 14 residues. V lost 5 bases and J 2 bases, leaving 13 bases between the germline ends. The CDR3 DNA reads as TGTGCCAGCAGCAGACCGGACAGAACCTACGAGCAGTACTTC. Protein product: CASSRPDRTYEQYF.